Shown below are 18 T cell receptor beta chains from a single sample sequenced in a study of cytomegalovirus exposure and HLA in healthy donors (dated by TCRdb to the late 2010s). Libraries came from the immunoSEQ multiplex PCR assay. The multiplex PCR relied on a mix of 60 forward primers for TCR Vbeta segments and 13 reverse primers for TCR Jbeta segments. The immuneACCESS repertoire file appears here via TCRdb, limited to in-frame rearrangements. These files lack a portion of the clones; in checked studies, under half of the deficit traces to unresolved V genes, and the cause of the others is not known. The sample includes under 100,000 clones, with under 80% observed a single time. The ten largest clones capture 7.5% to 9.5% of the sample. Sequencing used PBMCs. Every receptor here comes from a human donor in good health.

Of note for this clone: Germline is not matched at one junction end, which may reflect a read error. This chain joins TRBV6-6 and TRBJ2-7; 8 nucleotides line up with TRBD1. The CDR3 runs 15 residues. Germline V gives CDR1 MNHNY, CDR2 SVGAGI (reference sequence). The CDR3 DNA is TGTGCCAGCAATTACGGGCAGGGGGCAGGCTACGAGCAGTACTTC. Its translation: CASNYGQGAGYEQYF.

The J gene is TRBJ2-2, the V gene TRBV19, with 12 bases lining up with TRBD2. Germline V gene lookup returns CDR1 LNHDA and CDR2 SQIVND (reference sequence). The CDR3 sequence is 18 residues long. V was pared by 3 bases and J by 0 bases, with 5 bases of the junction left unmatched. The CDR3 DNA reads TGTGCCAGTAGTATTACGCTAGCGGGAGGGTCGAACACCGGGGAGCTGTTTTTT. Protein product: CASSITLAGGSNTGELFF.

V gene TRBV19 combines with J gene TRBJ1-4; D is unclear. V lost 5 bases and J lost 4, with 17 bases in between. Germline CDR1 reads LNHDA; CDR2 reads SQIVND (reference sequence). The CDR3 is 16 amino acids. CDR3 DNA sequence: TGTGCCAGTAGTTCCGGGAGTGGTCAGGTTAATGAAAAACTGTTTTTT. This codes for CASSSGSGQVNEKLFF.

The rearrangement joins TRBV7-7 to TRBJ2-1, with D tentatively TRBD2 (5 bases). This CDR3 spans 14 amino acids. The ends were cut back, 2 bases at V and 6 bases at J, with 11 bases in the middle. CDR1 is SSHAT and CDR2 is FNYEAQ in the germline V gene (reference sequence). The CDR3 DNA sequence: TGTGCCAGCAGCTTAACGGGATCTTCCAATGAGCAGTTCTTC. Its translation: CASSLTGSSNEQFF.

V and J are TRBV19 and TRBJ2-7; possible D gene TRBD1, 6 bases. This CDR3 is 14 amino acids long. V lost 5 bases and J 3 bases, leaving 14 bases between the germline ends. From germline, CDR1 is LNHDA and CDR2 SQIVND (reference sequence). The CDR3 DNA reads TGTGCCAGTAGTTTAACCGGGACAAGCTACGAGCAGTACTTC. This gives the protein CASSLTGTSYEQYF.

About this clone: Because it lacks the conserved phenylalanine or tryptophan at the end, this CDR3 is likely a read error. The CDR3 DNA reads TGTGCCAGCAGCGTAGGCGGGGGAGCGGGAGGCGAGCAGTACCTC. Protein product: CASSVGGGAGGEQYL. J is TRBJ2-7 and V is TRBV9, with 9 bases matching TRBD2. V was clipped by 0 bases and J by 6 bases; unmatched bases: 7. CDR3 size: 15 residues. The germline V gene has CDR1 SGDLS and CDR2 YYNGEE.

In regard to this clone: An end of the junction does not agree with germline; a read error may underlie this. Distinct nucleotide sequences in the sample also encode this CDR3. The CDR3 reads CASRRGQGNTEAFF. In DNA, the CDR3 is TGTGCCAGCAGAAGGGGGCAGGGGAACACTGAAGCCTTCTTT. The chain employs TRBV6-5 and TRBJ1-1, with 7 bases that match TRBD1. The CDR3 is made up of 14 amino acids. CDR1 is MNHEY and CDR2 is SVGAGI in the germline V gene.

V and J are TRBV19 and TRBJ2-5; D not certain. Germline values: CDR1 LNHDA, CDR2 SQIVND (reference sequence). This CDR3 contains 12 residues. Trimming removed 5 bases at V and 1 base at J, with 5 bases between. The CDR3 DNA sequence: TGTGCCAGTAGTCGGTTCCAAGAGACCCAGTACTTC. Translating it yields CASSRFQETQYF.

The chain recombines TRBV11-2 with TRBJ2-7; a weak D match, TRBD1 (5 bases). Germline V gene sequence: CDR1 SGHAT, CDR2 FQNNGV. Trimming left V 7 bases short and J 7 bases short, with 17 bases between. The CDR3 is 13 amino acids. CDR3 loop: CASNRQGIGEQYF. CDR3 bases: TGTGCCAGCAACCGGCAGGGTATTGGGGAGCAGTACTTC.

This chain joins TRBV19 and TRBJ2-5; D gene ambiguous. Germline CDR1 LNHDA, CDR2 SQIVND (reference sequence). The CDR3 loop spans 13 amino acids. Trimming removed 6 bases at V and 5 bases at J, with 13 bases between. In nucleotides, the CDR3 is TGTGCCAGTAGCGTGACTTGGATTGAGACCCAGTACTTC. Translation gives CASSVTWIETQYF.

The V call is TRBV5-1, the J call TRBJ1-1, with D possibly being TRBD1 (5 bases). CDR3 length equals 13 residues. The germline CDR1 and CDR2 sequences are SGHRS and YFSETQ. Trimming took 4 bases from V and 5 from J, leaving 12 bases between them. The CDR3 loop is CASSPRELTEAFF. For the CDR3, the DNA is TGCGCCAGCAGCCCCAGGGAACTAACTGAAGCTTTCTTT.

The chain is built from TRBV7-2 and TRBJ1-5; D gene unclear. The V end was cut by 1 base, the J end by 2 bases, with 12 bases between. The CDR3 loop spans 16 amino acids. Germline CDR1 and CDR2: SGHTA and FQGNSA. The CDR3 DNA follows: TGTGCCAGCAGCTTAGTTTCGGGGTATGGCAATCAGCCCCAGCATTTT. This gives the protein CASSLVSGYGNQPQHF. Combining the CDR3 with reference TRBV7-2 and TRBJ1-5 gives the whole variable domain GAGVSQSPSNKVTEKGKDVELRCDPISGHTALYWYRQSLGQGLEFLIYFQGNSAPDKSGLPSDRFSAERTGGSVSTLTIQRTQQEDSAVYLCASSLVSGYGNQPQHFGDGTRLSIL.

The chain couples TRBV5-1 to TRBJ1-1; 9 nucleotides agree with TRBD1. The length of the CDR3 is 15 residues. The V gene's germline CDR1 is SGHRS and CDR2 YFSETQ. V was pared by 4 bases and J by 6 bases, with 10 bases of the junction left unmatched. For the CDR3, the DNA is TGCGCCAGCAGCAGAACGACAGGGGGATCCGCTGAAGCTTTCTTT. Translation: CASSRTTGGSAEAFF.

This chain connects TRBV6-4 to TRBJ1-5; D remains ambiguous. V dropped 4 bases and J dropped 4 bases, with 8 bases sitting between them. In germline, CDR1 is MRHNA, CDR2 SNTAGT. The CDR3 is 13 residues long. CDR3 sequence reads: CASSVRVNQPQHF. Here the CDR3 DNA reads TGTGCCAGCAGTGTCCGGGTAAATCAGCCCCAGCATTTT.

The genes are TRBV15 and TRBJ1-5; 7 bases align to TRBD1. The germline CDR1 and CDR2 sequences are LNHNV and YYDKDF (reference sequence). V shed 1 base, J shed 1 base, and the junction held 4 bases outside the gene matches. There are 16 residues in the CDR3. Here the CDR3 reads CATSRGGQRSNQPQHF. The DNA for the CDR3 is TGTGCCACCAGCAGAGGGGGACAGAGAAGCAATCAGCCCCAGCATTTT.

The chain couples TRBV5-6 to TRBJ2-3; 7 bases map to TRBD2. V lost 1 base, J lost 2 bases, and 10 bases stayed unmatched. The length of the CDR3 is 17 residues. Germline CDR1 SGHDT, CDR2 YYEEEE. CDR3 amino acids: CASSLRRLAATTDTQYF. CDR3 bases: TGTGCCAGCAGCTTGCGCAGGCTAGCGGCTACCACAGATACGCAGTATTTT. The complete variable domain, with remaining parts taken from reference TRBV5-6 and TRBJ2-3, reads DAGVTQSPTHLIKTRGQQVTLRCSPKSGHDTVSWYQQALGQGPQFIFQYYEEEERQRGNFPDRFSGHQFPNYSSELNVNALLLGDSALYLCASSLRRLAATTDTQYFGPGTRLTVL.

The gene calls are TRBV4-1 and TRBJ1-5; D not certain. The CDR3 sequence is 16 residues long. The V and J ends lost 5 bases and 1 base respectively, with 15 bases between them. CDR1 is MGHRA, CDR2 YSYEKL, per germline. The DNA of the CDR3 is TGCGCCAGCAGCTTTCTCACAACGCCCAGCAATCAGCCCCAGCATTTT. Protein: CASSFLTTPSNQPQHF.

The CDR3 protein is CASSRIRGSNYGYTF. CDR3 DNA: TGTGCCAGTAGCCGAATCAGGGGGAGTAACTATGGCTACACCTTC. V usage is TRBV19 and J usage is TRBJ1-2, with 7 bases lining up with TRBD1. The CDR3 extends over 15 amino acids. Germline values: CDR1 LNHDA, CDR2 SQIVND (reference sequence). V lost 6 bases to trimming and J lost 1 base; unmatched junction nucleotides: 8.